What follows are 10 T cell receptor beta chains derived from one specimen sequenced in a study of cytomegalovirus exposure and HLA in healthy donors. Primers included in the PCR were 60 Vbeta and 13 Jbeta primers. The repertoire was sequenced with immunoSEQ multiplex PCR; TCRdb's copy has only in-frame clones and lacks some. The sample lists some 69,000 clones; more than 60% were seen once. Sample: PBMCs. These receptors were collected from a woman younger than 45 in good health and CMV-seronegative.

The chain has TRBV9 and TRBJ2-2, with D uncertain. Between the trimmed V and J ends, which lost 4 bases and 1 base, there was a span of 5 bases. This CDR3 is 13 amino acids long. From germline, CDR1 is SGDLS and CDR2 YYNGEE. The CDR3 bases are TGTGCCAGCAGCCCCAGGAACACCGGGGAGCTGTTTTTT. Its protein product is CASSPRNTGELFF.

The chain uses TRBV19 and TRBJ1-1; maybe TRBD1 (6 bases). Looked up from germline, CDR1 is LNHDA and CDR2 is SQIVND (reference sequence). V gave up 6 bases and J gave up 3 bases, with 14 bases separating them. The CDR3 consists of 14 residues. The CDR3 loop is CASRTQGHYTEAFF. In nucleotides, the CDR3 is TGTGCCAGTAGGACTCAGGGACACTACACTGAAGCTTTCTTT.

The chain recombines TRBV10-1 with TRBJ2-7; 9 positions match TRBD2. V shed 2 bases, J shed 5 bases, and the junction held 7 bases outside the gene matches. The CDR3 loop spans 15 amino acids. Germline CDR1 is WNHNN and CDR2 is SYGVQD (reference sequence). The CDR3 nucleotides are TGCGCCAGCAGTGAGGGGTTAGCGGGGGACGACGAGCAGTACTTC. It specifies CASSEGLAGDDEQYF.

V gene TRBV5-1 combines with J gene TRBJ1-3; unclear D gene. The V gene's germline CDR1 is SGHRS and CDR2 YFSETQ. The CDR3 totals 15 residues. The germline V and J ends were trimmed by 2 bases and 0 bases, with 9 bases remaining between them. The CDR3, as DNA: TGCGCCAGCAGCTTATCAGACACCTCTGGAAACACCATATATTTT. It specifies CASSLSDTSGNTIYF. Complete variable domain (other parts from reference TRBV5-1 and TRBJ1-3): KAGVTQTPRYLIKTRGQQVTLSCSPISGHRSVSWYQQTPGQGLQFLFEYFSETQRNKGNFPGRFSGRQFSNSRSEMNVSTLELGDSALYLCASSLSDTSGNTIYFGEGSWLTVV.

The rearrangement joins TRBV6-1 to TRBJ2-5; 12 positions match TRBD1. This CDR3 is 19 amino acids long. The trim removed 0 bases at V and 5 bases at J, leaving 13 bases unmatched. Per germline, CDR1 MNHNS and CDR2 SASEGT. The CDR3 loop is CASSEAIGGGTGGQETQYF. CDR3 sequence (DNA): TGTGCCAGCAGTGAAGCGATAGGTGGAGGGACAGGGGGCCAGGAGACCCAGTACTTC.

The J gene is TRBJ2-1, the V gene TRBV7-9; tentatively, D is TRBD2 (5 bases). The germline V and J ends were trimmed by 3 bases and 8 bases, with 11 bases remaining between them. The germline V gene encodes CDR1 SEHNR and CDR2 FQNEAQ (reference sequence). The CDR3 loop spans 13 amino acids. The CDR3 spells CASSFWGADEQFF. Written as DNA, the CDR3 is TGTGCCAGCAGCTTTTGGGGAGCCGATGAGCAGTTCTTC.

The chain employs TRBV19 and TRBJ2-7; 16 bases match TRBD2. Trimming at V came to 5 bases and at J to 5 bases, leaving 3 bases not matched to a gene. CDR3 length: 15 amino acids. The germline CDR1 and CDR2 sequences are LNHDA and SQIVND (reference sequence). CDR3 sequence (DNA): TGTGCCAGTAGTCCCGGGACTAGCGGGGGGGACGAGCAGTACTTC. Amino acids: CASSPGTSGGDEQYF.

The chain combines TRBV15 with TRBJ1-5; D perhaps matches TRBD1 (6 bases). The CDR3 is 14 amino acids. Germline CDR1 reads LNHNV; CDR2 reads YYDKDF (reference sequence). With 3 bases removed from V and 3 bases from J, the gap between germline ends came to 9 bases. The CDR3 nucleotides are TGTGCCACCAGCAGGGGACACGACAATCAGCCCCAGCATTTT. Residues: CATSRGHDNQPQHF. Full variable domain (rest looked up from reference TRBV15 and TRBJ1-5): DAMVIQNPRYQVTQFGKPVTLSCSQTLNHNVMYWYQQKSSQAPKLLFHYYDKDFNNEADTPDNFQSRRPNTSFCFLDIRSPGLGDTAMYLCATSRGHDNQPQHFGDGTRLSIL.

The V and J genes are TRBV5-1 and TRBJ2-2, with D perhaps TRBD1 (6 bases). The germline V gene has CDR1 SGHRS and CDR2 YFSETQ. The CDR3 loop spans 14 amino acids. Trimming took off 3 bases at V and 4 bases at J, with 10 bases between the two ends. The CDR3, as DNA: TGCGCCAGCAGCTGGGACACCCTCACCGGGGAGCTGTTTTTT. It yields the protein CASSWDTLTGELFF.

The chain couples TRBV5-6 to TRBJ2-1; weak D call: TRBD2 (5 bases). The CDR3 is made up of 11 amino acids. The V gene lost 3 bases and the J gene lost 14 bases, with 12 bases spanning the gap. Germline CDR1 and CDR2: SGHDT and YYEEEE. The CDR3 sequence is CASSYGHGEFF. The CDR3 nucleotides are TGTGCCAGCAGCTACGGCCACGGGGAGTTCTTC.